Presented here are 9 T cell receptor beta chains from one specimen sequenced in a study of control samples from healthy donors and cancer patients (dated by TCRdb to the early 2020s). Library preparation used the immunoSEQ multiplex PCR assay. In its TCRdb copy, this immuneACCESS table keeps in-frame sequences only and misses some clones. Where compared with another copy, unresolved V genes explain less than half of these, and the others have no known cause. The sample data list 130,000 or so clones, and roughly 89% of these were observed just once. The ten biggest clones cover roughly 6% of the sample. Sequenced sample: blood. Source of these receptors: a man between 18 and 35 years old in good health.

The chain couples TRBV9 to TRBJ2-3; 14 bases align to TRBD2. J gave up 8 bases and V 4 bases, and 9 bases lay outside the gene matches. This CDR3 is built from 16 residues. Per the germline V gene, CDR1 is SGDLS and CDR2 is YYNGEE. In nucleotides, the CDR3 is TGTGCCAGCAGCTCGGGACTAGCGGGGGCAGGCGGTACGCAGTATTTT. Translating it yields CASSSGLAGAGGTQYF.

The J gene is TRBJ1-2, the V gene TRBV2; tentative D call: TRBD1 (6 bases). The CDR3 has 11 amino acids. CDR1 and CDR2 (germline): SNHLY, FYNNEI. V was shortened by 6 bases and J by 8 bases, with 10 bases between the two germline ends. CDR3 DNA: TGTGCCAGCAGACAGACAGGAGGCTACACCTTC. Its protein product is CASRQTGGYTF. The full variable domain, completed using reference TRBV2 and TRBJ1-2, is EPEVTQTPSHQVTQMGQEVILRCVPISNHLYFYWYRQILGQKVEFLVSFYNNEISEKSEIFDDQFSVERPDGSNFTLKIRSTKLEDSAMYFCASRQTGGYTFGSGTRLTVV.

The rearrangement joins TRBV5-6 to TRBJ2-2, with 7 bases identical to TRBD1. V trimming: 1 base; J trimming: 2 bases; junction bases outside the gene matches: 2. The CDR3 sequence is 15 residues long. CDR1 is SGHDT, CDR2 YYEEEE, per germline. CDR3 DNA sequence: TGTGCCAGCAGCTTGCCAGGGGGTAACACCGGGGAGCTGTTTTTT. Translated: CASSLPGGNTGELFF.

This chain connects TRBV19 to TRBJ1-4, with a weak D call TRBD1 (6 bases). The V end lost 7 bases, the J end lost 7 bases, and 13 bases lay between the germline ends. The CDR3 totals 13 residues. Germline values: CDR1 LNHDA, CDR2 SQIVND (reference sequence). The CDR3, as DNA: TGTGCCAGTAATGGACAGCCTAGTGAAAAACTGTTTTTT. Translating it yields CASNGQPSEKLFF.

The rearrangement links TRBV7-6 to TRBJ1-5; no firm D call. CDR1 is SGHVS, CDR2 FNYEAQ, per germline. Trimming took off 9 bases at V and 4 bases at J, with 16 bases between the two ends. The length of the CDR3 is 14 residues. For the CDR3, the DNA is TGTGCCAGAAGGGTCGATATTAGGAATCAGCCCCAGCATTTT. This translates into CARRVDIRNQPQHF.

CDR3 residues: CASSRKAGFTEAFF. In DNA, the CDR3 is TGCGCCAGCAGCCGAAAAGCGGGGTTCACTGAAGCTTTCTTT. The rearrangement uses TRBV4-1 and TRBJ1-1; no clear D. Trimming removed 4 bases at V and 4 bases at J, with 13 bases between. The CDR3 loop spans 14 amino acids. Germline V lookup: CDR1 MGHRA, CDR2 YSYEKL.

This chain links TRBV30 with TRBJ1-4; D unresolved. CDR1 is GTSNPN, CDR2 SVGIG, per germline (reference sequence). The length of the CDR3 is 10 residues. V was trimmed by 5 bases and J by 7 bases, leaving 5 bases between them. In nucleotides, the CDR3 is TGTGCCTGGGGAAGTGAAAAACTGTTTTTT. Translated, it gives CAWGSEKLFF.

CDR3 in DNA: TGTGCTAGTGGTTTCGCGGGCCAAGAGACCCAGTACTTC. Translation gives CASGFAGQETQYF. The chain carries TRBV12-5 and TRBJ2-5, with D maybe TRBD2 (5 bases). CDR3 size: 13 residues. Trimming took 3 bases from V and 1 from J, leaving 6 bases between them. Germline V gene lookup returns CDR1 LGHNT and CDR2 FRNRAP.

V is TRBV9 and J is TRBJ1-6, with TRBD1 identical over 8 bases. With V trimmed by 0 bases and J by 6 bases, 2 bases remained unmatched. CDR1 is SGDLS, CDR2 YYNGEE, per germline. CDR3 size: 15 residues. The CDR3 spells CASSVDDRGNSPLHF. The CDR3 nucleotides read TGTGCCAGCAGCGTAGATGACAGGGGTAATTCACCCCTCCACTTT. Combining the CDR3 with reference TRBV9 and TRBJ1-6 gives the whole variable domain DSGVTQTPKHLITATGQRVTLRCSPRSGDLSVYWYQQSLDQGLQFLIQYYNGEERAKGNILERFSAQQFPDLHSELNLSSLELGDSALYFCASSVDDRGNSPLHFGNGTRLTVT.